This T cell receptor beta chain was profiled in a study of T-cell reconstitution after alpha-beta-depleted transplantation in children. General study points: It was surviving recipient T cells and thymic progenitors that gave some patients high TCRbeta diversity at day 60. It was reported that alpha-beta T cells came from several hundred expanded graft clones (about two months after transplant).

This clonotype was seen a handful of times. The antigen remains unidentified. Unique molecular identifiers were incorporated into the prepared TCRbeta library. TCRdb itself ran the PCR reads through MiXCR, one entry per CDR3 protein. The data show some 460,000 distinct CDR3 sequences, roughly 17% seen once. This CDR3 comprises 15 residues. V shed 1 base and J 12 bases; nucleotides not matched to a gene: 7. Per germline, CDR1 LNHNV and CDR2 YYDKDF (reference sequence). This receptor was taken from a boy in the first two years of life who had a stem cell transplant for Wiskott-Aldrich syndrome, so the T cells may come from the graft donor. This chain connects TRBV15 to TRBJ2-1; TRBD2 matches 12 bases. Sequencing used PBMCs, mostly from graft donor cells, obtained 360 days after TCRalphabeta/CD19-depleted stem cell transplant. CDR3 nucleotides: TGTGCCACCAGCAGAGGGACTAGCGGGACTCTACGGCAGTTCTTC. It yields the protein CATSRGTSGTLRQFF.